This passage covers 13 T cell receptor beta chains from one sample sequenced in a study of cytomegalovirus exposure and HLA in healthy donors. Use of 60 Vbeta and 13 Jbeta primers characterized the PCR. The protocol was immunoSEQ multiplex PCR, while the TCRdb copy is restricted to in-frame clones and leaves out a portion. The data show around 150,000 clones, around 69% seen once. The source material was PBMCs. These receptors were obtained from a man in his 60s in good health and CMV-seronegative.

The gene calls are TRBV7-2 and TRBJ2-3; 10 bases match TRBD2. Germline trimming cut 6 bases from V and 2 bases from J; bases unmatched to any gene: 8. This CDR3 is 16 amino acids long. The germline V gene encodes CDR1 SGHTA and CDR2 FQGNSA. The CDR3 is CASRPPSGGYTDTQYF. The CDR3 region has the DNA TGTGCCAGCAGACCTCCTAGCGGGGGATACACAGATACGCAGTATTTT.

This clone was found once. This rearrangement joins TRBV7-9 to TRBJ2-3; D is perhaps TRBD1 (5 bases). Trimming took off 6 bases at V and 3 bases at J, with 10 bases between the two ends. This CDR3 comprises 13 residues. Germline CDR1 SEHNR, CDR2 FQNEAQ (reference sequence). DNA of the CDR3: TGTGCCAGCAGTATCCAGGGAACAGATACGCAGTATTTT. Protein product: CASSIQGTDTQYF.

A few counts support this clone. This rearrangement joins TRBV28 to TRBJ1-5; D is ambiguous. Germline assignment: CDR1 MDHEN and CDR2 SYDVKM. The CDR3 is 13 amino acids. The V gene lost 2 bases and the J gene lost 2 bases, with 4 bases spanning the gap. The CDR3 protein is CASSLPGNQPQHF. The CDR3 DNA is TGTGCCAGCAGTTTACCTGGCAATCAGCCCCAGCATTTT.

The chain employs TRBV5-1 and TRBJ2-3, with D hard to call. The germline CDR1 and CDR2 sequences are SGHRS and YFSETQ. Trimming cost V 4 bases and J 0 bases, with 15 bases left between them. CDR3 length: 16 amino acids. The CDR3 reads CASSRGGGYSTDTQYF. In DNA, the CDR3 is TGCGCCAGCAGCCGAGGCGGCGGTTATAGCACAGATACGCAGTATTTT. Full variable domain (missing parts from reference TRBV5-1 and TRBJ2-3): KAGVTQTPRYLIKTRGQQVTLSCSPISGHRSVSWYQQTPGQGLQFLFEYFSETQRNKGNFPGRFSGRQFSNSRSEMNVSTLELGDSALYLCASSRGGGYSTDTQYFGPGTRLTVL.

The chain has TRBV5-4 and TRBJ2-1, with 7 bases lining up with TRBD2. J gave up 6 bases and V 5 bases, and 8 bases lay outside the gene matches. The CDR3 length is 14 residues. From germline, CDR1 is SGHNT and CDR2 YYREEE (reference sequence). The CDR3 sequence is CASSSAGAGNEQFF. In DNA, the CDR3 is TGTGCCAGCAGTTCCGCGGGAGCGGGCAATGAGCAGTTCTTC.

The rearrangement joins TRBV7-2 to TRBJ2-3, with a weak D call TRBD2 (6 bases). Deletions cut 3 bases from V and 5 bases from J, with 15 bases between. The CDR3 has 15 amino acids. The germline gives CDR1 SGHTA, CDR2 FQGNSA. The CDR3 here is CASSFSGGGGDTQYF. In DNA form, the CDR3 reads TGTGCCAGCAGCTTTAGCGGCGGAGGTGGAGATACGCAGTATTTT. Together with reference TRBV7-2 and TRBJ2-3, the CDR3 gives the full variable domain: GAGVSQSPSNKVTEKGKDVELRCDPISGHTALYWYRQSLGQGLEFLIYFQGNSAPDKSGLPSDRFSAERTGGSVSTLTIQRTQQEDSAVYLCASSFSGGGGDTQYFGPGTRLTVL.

V is TRBV9 and J is TRBJ1-6; 8 bases match TRBD1. The CDR3 has 15 residues. V gave up 4 bases and J gave up 7 bases; unmatched junction bases: 7. In germline, CDR1 is SGDLS, CDR2 YYNGEE. CDR3 region: CASSSQGAGNSPLHF. CDR3 DNA: TGTGCCAGCAGCTCGCAGGGGGCGGGGAATTCACCCCTCCACTTT.

This clone was counted once. J is TRBJ2-2 and V is TRBV9; D perhaps matches TRBD2 (6 bases). The V end lost 5 bases, the J end lost 0 bases, and 11 bases lay between the germline ends. CDR1 SGDLS and CDR2 YYNGEE come from the germline V gene. This CDR3 contains 15 residues. CDR3 residues: CASSGLPPNTGELFF. CDR3 DNA: TGTGCCAGCAGTGGACTACCCCCGAACACCGGGGAGCTGTTTTTT. Full variable domain (rest looked up from reference TRBV9 and TRBJ2-2): DSGVTQTPKHLITATGQRVTLRCSPRSGDLSVYWYQQSLDQGLQFLIQYYNGEERAKGNILERFSAQQFPDLHSELNLSSLELGDSALYFCASSGLPPNTGELFFGEGSRLTVL.

This clone came up once. The gene calls are TRBV5-1 and TRBJ2-5; 9 nucleotides agree with TRBD1. The CDR3 consists of 17 residues. Trimming cost V 4 bases and J 3 bases; bases outside gene matches: 13. The germline V gene has CDR1 SGHRS and CDR2 YFSETQ. The CDR3 loop is CASSRRPPGQGEETQYF. DNA of the CDR3: TGCGCCAGCAGCAGAAGGCCACCGGGACAGGGAGAAGAGACCCAGTACTTC.

The CDR3 sequence is CASGFSAQGRATGELFF. CDR3 coding DNA: TGTGCTAGTGGTTTTAGTGCCCAGGGGCGGGCCACCGGGGAGCTGTTTTTT. V usage is TRBV12-5 and J usage is TRBJ2-2; D perhaps matches TRBD1 (6 bases). Trimming cost V 3 bases and J 4 bases, with 18 bases left between them. Germline CDR1 is LGHNT and CDR2 is FRNRAP. This CDR3 has 17 amino acids.

The CDR3 DNA reads as TGTGCCAGCAGCTTAGGGTGGGGGGATGGCTACACCTTC. Translated: CASSLGWGDGYTF. The rearrangement uses TRBV7-2 and TRBJ1-2, with TRBD1 as a possible D gene (5 bases). The V end was cut by 1 base, the J end by 6 bases, with 9 bases between. In germline, CDR1 is SGHTA, CDR2 FQGNSA. This CDR3 spans 13 amino acids.

In its sample, this clone was seen once. The chain has TRBV4-3 and TRBJ1-2, with 11 nucleotides matching TRBD1. This CDR3 is built from 19 residues. Germline-derived CDR1 and CDR2 are LGHNA and YSLEER. V shed 4 bases, J shed 7 bases, and the junction held 20 bases outside the gene matches. CDR3 protein: CASSREHPGQGVLRGGYTF. In DNA form, the CDR3 reads TGCGCCAGCAGCCGCGAACACCCGGGACAGGGGGTACTTAGAGGTGGCTACACCTTC.

This clone turned up a few times. This rearrangement joins TRBV30 to TRBJ1-4; D gene unclear. Per the germline V gene, CDR1 is GTSNPN and CDR2 is SVGIG (reference sequence). V lost 2 bases to trimming and J lost 8 bases, with 9 bases between them. The CDR3 is 12 amino acids. The CDR3 region has the DNA TGTGCCTGGAGTCCCGGAGGGGAAAAACTGTTTTTT. It codes for CAWSPGGEKLFF.